The next 7 T cell receptor beta chains were all read from a single sample in a study of blood T cell repertoires in COVID-19 (TCRdb year 2020). Preparation of the library involved the immunoSEQ multiplex PCR assay. The clones in this table, taken by TCRdb from immuneACCESS, are in-frame only. Not every clone is retained; where verified, under half of the shortfall comes from an unresolved V gene, and the cause of the rest is unknown. The sample table holds roughly 220,000 clones, of which about 80% were seen once. Approximately 1.3% of the sample is in the top ten clones. The sample was PBMCs or T cells enriched from blood (not recorded which). These receptor sequences come from a woman aged 40 to 50 with acute COVID-19.

This chain joins TRBV7-2 and TRBJ2-7, with D tentatively TRBD2 (6 bases). This CDR3 region has 16 residues. V lost 1 base and J 3 bases, leaving 16 bases between the germline ends. Germline loops: CDR1 SGHTA, CDR2 FQGNSA. CDR3 sequence (DNA): TGTGCCAGCAGCTTAGACCAGGATGCGGGGTTCTACGAGCAGTACTTC. Translation: CASSLDQDAGFYEQYF.

The rearrangement joins TRBV28 to TRBJ2-2, with 9 nucleotides matching TRBD1. J was trimmed by 5 bases and V by 4 bases; bases with no gene match: 14. The CDR3 loop spans 18 amino acids. Per germline, CDR1 MDHEN and CDR2 SYDVKM. In DNA, the CDR3 is TGTGCCAGCAGTTCCCGCACCCGGGACAGGGTGTCGACCGGGGAGCTGTTTTTT. It translates to CASSSRTRDRVSTGELFF.

This chain connects TRBV4-3 to TRBJ1-4; 7 nucleotides agree with TRBD1. The germline V gene encodes CDR1 LGHNA and CDR2 YSLEER. The CDR3 is 17 residues long. V gave up 4 bases and J gave up 3 bases; unmatched junction bases: 11. Here the CDR3 reads CASSPKARQGSNEKLFF. As DNA, the CDR3 is TGCGCCAGCAGCCCCAAGGCGCGACAGGGATCTAATGAAAAACTGTTTTTT.

There are a few counts of this clone. The rearrangement links TRBV3-1 (or the pseudogene TRBV3-2) to TRBJ2-5, with D perhaps TRBD1 (6 bases). This CDR3 contains 15 residues. V lost 4 bases, J lost 5 bases, and 17 bases lay in between. Germline V CDR1 and CDR2: LGHDT, YNNKEL (reference sequence). The DNA for the CDR3 is TGTGCCAGCAGCCCCCTCGGGCAGGGGCCGGAGACCCAGTACTTC. This codes for CASSPLGQGPETQYF.

V and J are TRBV9 and TRBJ2-5; TRBD2 matches at 8 bases. Germline assignment: CDR1 SGDLS and CDR2 YYNGEE. J lost 1 base, V lost 0 bases, and 2 bases had no gene match. This CDR3 spans 15 amino acids. CDR3 in amino acids: CASSVAGGAQETQYF. For the CDR3, the DNA is TGTGCCAGCAGCGTAGCGGGGGGGGCCCAAGAGACCCAGTACTTC.

The chain links TRBV27 to TRBJ2-5, with TRBD1 matching over 9 bases. Unmatched junction bases numbered 9, after V lost 6 bases and J lost 4 bases. CDR3 size: 15 residues. Germline CDR1 and CDR2: MNHEY and SMNVEV (reference sequence). As DNA, the CDR3 is TGTGCCAGCAGGGACCCGGGACAGGGTACAGAGACCCAGTACTTC. Amino acids: CASRDPGQGTETQYF.

The rearrangement links TRBV5-1 to TRBJ1-2, with a possible D match to TRBD1 (6 bases). CDR1 SGHRS and CDR2 YFSETQ come from the germline V gene. This CDR3 region has 13 residues. V was cut by 2 bases and J by 4 bases, with 9 bases left in between. The CDR3 reads CASSFDRSYGYTF. The CDR3 DNA follows: TGCGCCAGCAGCTTCGACAGGTCCTATGGCTACACCTTC.